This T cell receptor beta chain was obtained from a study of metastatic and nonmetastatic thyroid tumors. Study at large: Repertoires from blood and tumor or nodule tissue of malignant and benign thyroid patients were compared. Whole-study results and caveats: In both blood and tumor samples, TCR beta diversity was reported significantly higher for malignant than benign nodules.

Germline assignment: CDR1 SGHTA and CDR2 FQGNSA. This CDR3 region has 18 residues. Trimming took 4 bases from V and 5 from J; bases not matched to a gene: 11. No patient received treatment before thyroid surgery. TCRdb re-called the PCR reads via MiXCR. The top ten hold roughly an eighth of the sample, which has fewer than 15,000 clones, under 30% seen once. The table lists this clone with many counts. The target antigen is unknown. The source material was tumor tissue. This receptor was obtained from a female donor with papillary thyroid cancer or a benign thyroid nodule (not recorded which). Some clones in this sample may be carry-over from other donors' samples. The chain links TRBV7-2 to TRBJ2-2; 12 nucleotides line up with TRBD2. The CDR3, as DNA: TGTGCCAGCAGCTACTTCGTCGGACTAGCGGGAAAAACCGGGGAGCTGTTTTTT. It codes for CASSYFVGLAGKTGELFF. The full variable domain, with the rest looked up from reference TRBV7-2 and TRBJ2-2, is GAGVSQSPSNKVTEKGKDVELRCDPISGHTALYWYRQSLGQGLEFLIYFQGNSAPDKSGLPSDRFSAERTGGSVSTLTIQRTQQEDSAVYLCASSYFVGLAGKTGELFFGEGSRLTVL.